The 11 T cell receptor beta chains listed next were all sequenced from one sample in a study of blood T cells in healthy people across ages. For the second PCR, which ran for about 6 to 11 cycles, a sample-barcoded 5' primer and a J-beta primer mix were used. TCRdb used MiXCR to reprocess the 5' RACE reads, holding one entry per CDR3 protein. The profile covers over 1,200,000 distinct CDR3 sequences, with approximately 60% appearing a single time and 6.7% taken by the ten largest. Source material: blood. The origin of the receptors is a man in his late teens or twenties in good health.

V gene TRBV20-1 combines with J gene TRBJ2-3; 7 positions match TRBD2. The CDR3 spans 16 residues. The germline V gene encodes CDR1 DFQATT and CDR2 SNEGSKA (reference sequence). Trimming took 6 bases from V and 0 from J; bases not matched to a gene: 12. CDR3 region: CSAVKLAITSTDTQYF. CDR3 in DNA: TGCAGTGCGGTTAAACTAGCGATCACTAGCACAGATACGCAGTATTTT.

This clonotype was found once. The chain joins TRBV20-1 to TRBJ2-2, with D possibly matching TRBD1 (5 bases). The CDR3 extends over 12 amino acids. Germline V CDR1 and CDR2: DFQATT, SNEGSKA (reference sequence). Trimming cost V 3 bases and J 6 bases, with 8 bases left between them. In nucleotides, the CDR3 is TGCAGTGCTAGTAAGGGGCCCGGGGAGCTGTTTTTT. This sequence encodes CSASKGPGELFF.

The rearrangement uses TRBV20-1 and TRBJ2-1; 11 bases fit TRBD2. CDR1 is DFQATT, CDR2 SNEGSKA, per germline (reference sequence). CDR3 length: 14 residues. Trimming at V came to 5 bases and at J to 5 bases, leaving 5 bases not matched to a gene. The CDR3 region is CSAASGGLNNEQFF. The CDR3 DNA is TGCAGTGCTGCTAGCGGGGGGCTAAACAATGAGCAGTTCTTC.

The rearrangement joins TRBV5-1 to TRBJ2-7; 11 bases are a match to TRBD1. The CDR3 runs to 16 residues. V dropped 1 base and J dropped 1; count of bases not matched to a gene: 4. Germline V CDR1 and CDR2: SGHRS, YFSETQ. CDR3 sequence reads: CASSLSRDRGSYEQYF. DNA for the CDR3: TGCGCCAGCAGCTTGTCCCGGGACAGGGGGTCCTACGAGCAGTACTTC.

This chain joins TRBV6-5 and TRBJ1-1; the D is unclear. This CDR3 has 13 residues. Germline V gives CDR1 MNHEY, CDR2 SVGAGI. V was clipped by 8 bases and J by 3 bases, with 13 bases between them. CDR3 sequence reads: CASHVGLHTEAFF. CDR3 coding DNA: TGTGCCAGCCACGTGGGGTTGCACACTGAAGCTTTCTTT.

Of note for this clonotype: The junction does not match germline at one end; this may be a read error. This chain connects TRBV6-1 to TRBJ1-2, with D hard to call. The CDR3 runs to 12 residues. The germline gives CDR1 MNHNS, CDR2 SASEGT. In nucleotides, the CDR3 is TGTGCCGGCAGCAAAAGGTCCTATGGCTACACCTTC. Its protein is CAGSKRSYGYTF.

Written as DNA, the CDR3 is TGCGCCAGCAGCCAAAATCTAGCGGGAGACTTTGAGCAGTACTTC. It codes for CASSQNLAGDFEQYF. The J gene is TRBJ2-5, the V gene TRBV4-1; TRBD2 agrees at 10 bases. Germline V gene data show CDR1 as MGHRA and CDR2 as YSYEKL. The trim removed 2 bases at V and 11 bases at J, leaving 11 bases unmatched. The CDR3 loop spans 15 amino acids.

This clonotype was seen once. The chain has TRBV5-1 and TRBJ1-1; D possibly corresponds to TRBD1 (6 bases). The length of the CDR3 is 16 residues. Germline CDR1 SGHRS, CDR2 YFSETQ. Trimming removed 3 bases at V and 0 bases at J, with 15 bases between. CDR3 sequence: CASSSAVGAVNTEAFF. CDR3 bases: TGCGCCAGCAGCTCCGCGGTGGGGGCAGTGAACACTGAAGCTTTCTTT.

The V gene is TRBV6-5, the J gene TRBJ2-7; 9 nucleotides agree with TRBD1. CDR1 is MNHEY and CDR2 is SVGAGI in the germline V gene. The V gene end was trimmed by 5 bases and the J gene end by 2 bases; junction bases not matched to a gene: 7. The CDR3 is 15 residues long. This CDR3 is CASSRRTGDTYEQYF. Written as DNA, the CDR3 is TGTGCCAGCAGTCGAAGGACAGGGGACACCTACGAGCAGTACTTC.

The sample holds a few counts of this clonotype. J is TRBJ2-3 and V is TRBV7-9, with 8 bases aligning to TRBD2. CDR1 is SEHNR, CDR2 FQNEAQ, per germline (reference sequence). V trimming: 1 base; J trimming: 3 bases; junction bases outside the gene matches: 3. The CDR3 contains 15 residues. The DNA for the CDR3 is TGTGCCAGCAGCTTAGAGGCGGGAGGAACAGATACGCAGTATTTT. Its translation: CASSLEAGGTDTQYF. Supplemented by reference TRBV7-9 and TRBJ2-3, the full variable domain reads DTGVSQNPRHKITKRGQNVTFRCDPISEHNRLYWYRQTLGQGPEFLTYFQNEAQLEKSRLLSDRFSAERPKGSFSTLEIQRTEQGDSAMYLCASSLEAGGTDTQYFGPGTRLTVL.

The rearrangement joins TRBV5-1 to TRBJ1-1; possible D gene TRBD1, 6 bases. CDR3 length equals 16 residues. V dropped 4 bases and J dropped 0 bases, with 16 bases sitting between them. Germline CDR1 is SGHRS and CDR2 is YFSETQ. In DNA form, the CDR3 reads TGCGCCAGCAGCAGCAAGGACAGCTCAATGAACACTGAAGCTTTCTTT. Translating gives CASSSKDSSMNTEAFF. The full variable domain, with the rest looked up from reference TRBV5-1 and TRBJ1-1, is KAGVTQTPRYLIKTRGQQVTLSCSPISGHRSVSWYQQTPGQGLQFLFEYFSETQRNKGNFPGRFSGRQFSNSRSEMNVSTLELGDSALYLCASSSKDSSMNTEAFFGQGTRLTVV.